Presented here are 20 T cell receptor beta chains from one specimen sequenced in a study of cytomegalovirus exposure and HLA in healthy donors. PCR used 60 Vbeta primers and 13 Jbeta primers. Sequenced by immunoSEQ multiplex PCR; TCRdb stores in-frame clones only, minus some. The repertoire holds 95,000 to 150,000 clones, with roughly 69% as singletons. Sequencing input: PBMCs. All receptors derive from a woman between 40 and 55 years old in good health and CMV-seropositive.

The chain has TRBV2 and TRBJ1-6; 8 bases fit TRBD1. Looked up from germline, CDR1 is SNHLY and CDR2 is FYNNEI. The CDR3 consists of 15 residues. V lost 4 bases and J lost 7; bases outside the gene matches: 6. CDR3 residues: CASSVRTGRNSPLHF. In DNA form, the CDR3 reads TGTGCCAGCAGTGTTCGGACAGGGAGGAATTCACCCCTCCACTTT.

This clone was observed a few times. The rearrangement joins TRBV29-1 to TRBJ1-4; the match to TRBD1 covers 7 bases. The germline CDR1 and CDR2 sequences are SQVTM and ANQGSEA. V shed 6 bases and J 7 bases; nucleotides not matched to a gene: 8. CDR3 length equals 13 residues. The CDR3 reads CSVHRGAGEKLFF. Written as DNA, the CDR3 is TGCAGCGTCCACAGGGGAGCGGGTGAAAAACTGTTTTTT. Full variable domain (missing parts from reference TRBV29-1 and TRBJ1-4): SAVISQKPSRDICQRGTSLTIQCQVDSQVTMMFWYRQQPGQSLTLIATANQGSEATYESGFVIDKFPISRPNLTFSTLTVSNMSPEDSSIYLCSVHRGAGEKLFFGSGTQLSVL.

This clone was picked up one time. The genes are TRBV5-6 and TRBJ1-4; D is unclear. The CDR3 has 14 amino acids. Germline-derived CDR1 and CDR2 are SGHDT and YYEEEE. The V gene lost 2 bases and the J gene lost 0 bases, with 5 bases spanning the gap. This chain's CDR3 is CASSLATTNEKLFF. CDR3 DNA: TGTGCCAGCAGCTTAGCAACAACTAATGAAAAACTGTTTTTT.

V is TRBV5-1 and J is TRBJ2-7; D perhaps matches TRBD1 (5 bases). Germline CDR1 reads SGHRS; CDR2 reads YFSETQ. V dropped 0 bases and J dropped 2 bases, with 12 bases sitting between them. The CDR3 consists of 15 residues. DNA for the CDR3: TGCGCCAGCAGCTTGGCCAACCAGGGCCCCTACGAGCAGTACTTC. Residues: CASSLANQGPYEQYF.

This clone was seen more than once but under ten times. The chain links TRBV7-2 to TRBJ1-1; D ambiguous. V was trimmed by 3 bases and J by 1 base, leaving 6 bases between them. Germline CDR1 and CDR2: SGHTA and FQGNSA. The CDR3 runs to 13 residues. CDR3 coding DNA: TGTGCCAGCAGCTTCGACAAGAACACTGAAGCTTTCTTT. Amino acids: CASSFDKNTEAFF.

The CDR3 protein is CASSLGGATGELFF. In nucleotides, the CDR3 is TGTGCCAGCAGCTTAGGGGGCGCAACCGGGGAGCTGTTTTTT. This sequence joins TRBV7-8 and TRBJ2-2, with D possibly matching TRBD1 (5 bases). The CDR3 has 14 residues. Germline loops: CDR1 SGHVS, CDR2 FQNEAQ. V was pared by 1 base and J by 5 bases, with 8 bases between.

In this sample, this clone turned up a few times. The V gene is TRBV4-3, the J gene TRBJ2-3; 10 bases are shared with TRBD2. The CDR3 runs to 12 residues. The germline V gene has CDR1 LGHNA and CDR2 YSLEER. V lost 1 base to trimming and J lost 11 bases; unmatched junction nucleotides: 0. The CDR3 sequence: CASSQASGGQYF. Written as DNA, the CDR3 is TGCGCCAGCAGCCAAGCTAGCGGGGGGCAGTATTTT.

This clone turned up a few times. This chain uses TRBV7-8 with TRBJ2-4, with D uncertain. This CDR3 has 14 residues. Trimming removed 3 bases from V and 0 bases from J, with 6 bases in between. The germline gives CDR1 SGHVS, CDR2 FQNEAQ. The CDR3: CASSLRLAKNIQYF. The CDR3 coding sequence is TGTGCCAGCAGCTTGAGGTTAGCCAAAAACATTCAGTACTTC.

Only one count was recorded for this clone. The chain is built from TRBV2 and TRBJ2-3, with D perhaps matching TRBD2 (5 bases). Germline V gene data show CDR1 as SNHLY and CDR2 as FYNNEI. This CDR3 has 12 residues. V lost 3 bases and J 10 bases, leaving 11 bases between the germline ends. The CDR3 DNA follows: TGTGCCAGCAGTGAGCGGGCTTTGGCGCAGTATTTT. Encoded protein: CASSERALAQYF.

This clone was detected only once. The chain uses TRBV5-1 and TRBJ1-1; TRBD1 matches at 9 bases. Germline trimming cut 4 bases from V and 3 bases from J; bases unmatched to any gene: 4. CDR3 size: 14 residues. Germline V gene sequence: CDR1 SGHRS, CDR2 YFSETQ. The CDR3 loop reads CASSRDREDTEAFF. The CDR3 nucleotides read TGCGCCAGCAGCAGGGACAGGGAGGACACTGAAGCTTTCTTT.

CDR3 in DNA: TGTGCCAGCAGCCCAAGAGGGGGACAGGGGACCTCCTACGAGCAGTACTTC. Translating gives CASSPRGGQGTSYEQYF. V gene TRBV7-6 combines with J gene TRBJ2-7; the match to TRBD1 covers 10 bases. CDR1 is SGHVS, CDR2 FNYEAQ, per germline. Trimming took 5 bases from V and 0 from J; bases not matched to a gene: 10. This CDR3 is built from 17 residues.

The chain employs TRBV6-5 and TRBJ1-2, with a possible D match to TRBD1 (5 bases). The CDR3 consists of 14 residues. V was pared by 6 bases and J by 2 bases, with 13 bases between. The germline V gene has CDR1 MNHEY and CDR2 SVGAGI. This chain's CDR3 is CASSFDSLNYGYTF. The CDR3 nucleotides are TGTGCCAGCAGCTTTGACAGCCTGAACTATGGCTACACCTTC.

The V gene is TRBV10-3, the J gene TRBJ1-1; D call uncertain. There are 14 residues in the CDR3. Germline-derived CDR1 and CDR2 are ENHRY and SYGVKD. Trimming took 8 bases from V and 2 from J, leaving 15 bases between them. Written as DNA, the CDR3 is TGTGCCATCCGAGGCCAGACCTTCAACACTGAAGCTTTCTTT. It is translated as CAIRGQTFNTEAFF.

The chain joins TRBV7-6 to TRBJ1-1; D remains unclear. Looked up from germline, CDR1 is SGHVS and CDR2 is FNYEAQ. The CDR3 totals 14 residues. V gave up 1 base and J gave up 2 bases, with 8 bases separating them. The CDR3 DNA follows: TGTGCCAGCAGCTTAGGCGTAAGAAACACTGAAGCTTTCTTT. This translates into CASSLGVRNTEAFF.

This chain uses TRBV7-2 with TRBJ1-3; no clear D. Germline CDR1 reads SGHTA; CDR2 reads FQGNSA. The CDR3 length is 15 residues. Deletions cut 1 base from V and 0 bases from J, with 7 bases between. CDR3 amino acids: CASSLGLVSGNTIYF. In DNA form, the CDR3 reads TGTGCCAGCAGCTTAGGTCTAGTCTCTGGAAACACCATATATTTT.

This clone was observed once. Here the CDR3 reads CASSQAGQGAEGYTF. Here the CDR3 DNA reads TGTGCCAGCAGCCAAGCAGGACAGGGGGCAGAAGGCTACACCTTC. This chain links TRBV4-2 with TRBJ1-2; TRBD1 agrees at 11 bases. The J segment lost 8 bases and the V segment lost 1 base, leaving 6 bases of the junction unmatched. Germline V gene data show CDR1 as LGHNA and CDR2 as YNFKEQ. CDR3 length equals 15 residues.

The CDR3 protein is CASSLVWDRERRGYTF. CDR3 DNA sequence: TGTGCCAGCAGCTTAGTATGGGACAGGGAACGGCGTGGCTACACCTTC. The chain uses TRBV7-2 and TRBJ1-2, with TRBD1 matching 9 bases. V dropped 1 base and J dropped 7; count of bases not matched to a gene: 10. CDR1 is SGHTA and CDR2 is FQGNSA in the germline V gene. The CDR3 totals 16 residues.

The genes are TRBV7-2 and TRBJ1-2, with D uncertain. The CDR3 totals 15 residues. V lost 2 bases to trimming and J lost 1 base, with 11 bases between them. Germline V lookup: CDR1 SGHTA, CDR2 FQGNSA. DNA for the CDR3: TGTGCCAGCAGCTTACGCGGCCTCGTTAACTATGGCTACACCTTC. The encoded protein is CASSLRGLVNYGYTF.

The rearrangement uses TRBV6-5 and TRBJ2-5; maybe TRBD1 (5 bases). The CDR3 totals 16 residues. Germline CDR1 MNHEY, CDR2 SVGAGI. V lost 0 bases to trimming and J lost 5 bases, with 16 bases between them. The CDR3 DNA follows: TGTGCCAGCAGTTACTCGGACAACCAAGGGGCGGAGACCCAGTACTTC. This codes for CASSYSDNQGAETQYF.

The rearrangement links TRBV2 to TRBJ1-1; 8 nucleotides agree with TRBD1. From germline, CDR1 is SNHLY and CDR2 FYNNEI. The CDR3 has 13 amino acids. The V segment lost 4 bases and the J segment 4 bases; nucleotides outside the gene matches: 2. CDR3 nucleotide sequence: TGTGCCAGCAGTGTGCAGGGGGCCACTGAAGCTTTCTTT. Translation gives CASSVQGATEAFF.